Given below is one T cell receptor beta chain in context. Method: immunoSEQ multiplex PCR; TCRdb's copy keeps in-frame clones and lacks some. The repertoire holds tens of thousands of clones, with 85% to 90% as singletons. This record comes from a study of blood T cell repertoires in COVID-19. Overall study: There were acute and convalescent COVID-19 samples, and they came from the United States, Italy and Spain. T cells, B-cell-depleted T cells, or PBMCs supplied cDNA or gDNA.

The CDR3 runs 12 residues. V was trimmed by 7 bases and J by 8 bases, leaving 11 bases between them. Germline CDR1 reads MNHNY; CDR2 reads SVGAGI (reference sequence). Sequences were obtained from peripheral blood. The genes are TRBV6-6 and TRBJ2-2; no definite D call. The clonotype originates from an elderly man with acute or convalescent COVID-19. The CDR3 region is CASTLPVGELFF. The CDR3 DNA reads TGTGCCAGCACCCTCCCTGTTGGGGAGCTGTTTTTT.